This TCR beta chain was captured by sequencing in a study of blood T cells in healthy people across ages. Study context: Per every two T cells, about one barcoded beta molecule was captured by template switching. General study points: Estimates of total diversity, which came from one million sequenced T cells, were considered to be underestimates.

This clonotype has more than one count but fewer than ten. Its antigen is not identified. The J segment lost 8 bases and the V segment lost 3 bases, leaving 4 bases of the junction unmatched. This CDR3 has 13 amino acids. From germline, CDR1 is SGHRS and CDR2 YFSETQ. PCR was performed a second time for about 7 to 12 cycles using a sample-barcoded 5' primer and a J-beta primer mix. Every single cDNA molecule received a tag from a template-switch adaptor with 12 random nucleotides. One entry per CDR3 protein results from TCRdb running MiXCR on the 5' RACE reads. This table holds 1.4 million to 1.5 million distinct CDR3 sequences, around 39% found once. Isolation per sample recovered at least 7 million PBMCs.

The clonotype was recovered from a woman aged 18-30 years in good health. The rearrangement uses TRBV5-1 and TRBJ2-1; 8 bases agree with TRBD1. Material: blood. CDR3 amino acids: CASSSQGAHEQFF. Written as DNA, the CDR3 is TGCGCCAGCAGCTCTCAGGGGGCCCATGAGCAGTTCTTC.